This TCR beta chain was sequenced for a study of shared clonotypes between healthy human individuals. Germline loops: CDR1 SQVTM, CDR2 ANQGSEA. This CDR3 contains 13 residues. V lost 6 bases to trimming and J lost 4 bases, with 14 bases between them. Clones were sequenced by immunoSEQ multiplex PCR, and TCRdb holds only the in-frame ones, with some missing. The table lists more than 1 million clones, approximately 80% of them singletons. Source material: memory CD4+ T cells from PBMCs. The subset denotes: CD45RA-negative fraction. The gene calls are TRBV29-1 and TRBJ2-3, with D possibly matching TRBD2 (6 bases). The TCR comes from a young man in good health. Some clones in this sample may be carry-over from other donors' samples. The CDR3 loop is CSVTLRGADTQYF. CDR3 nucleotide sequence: TGCAGCGTCACCCTGCGGGGAGCAGATACGCAGTATTTT.